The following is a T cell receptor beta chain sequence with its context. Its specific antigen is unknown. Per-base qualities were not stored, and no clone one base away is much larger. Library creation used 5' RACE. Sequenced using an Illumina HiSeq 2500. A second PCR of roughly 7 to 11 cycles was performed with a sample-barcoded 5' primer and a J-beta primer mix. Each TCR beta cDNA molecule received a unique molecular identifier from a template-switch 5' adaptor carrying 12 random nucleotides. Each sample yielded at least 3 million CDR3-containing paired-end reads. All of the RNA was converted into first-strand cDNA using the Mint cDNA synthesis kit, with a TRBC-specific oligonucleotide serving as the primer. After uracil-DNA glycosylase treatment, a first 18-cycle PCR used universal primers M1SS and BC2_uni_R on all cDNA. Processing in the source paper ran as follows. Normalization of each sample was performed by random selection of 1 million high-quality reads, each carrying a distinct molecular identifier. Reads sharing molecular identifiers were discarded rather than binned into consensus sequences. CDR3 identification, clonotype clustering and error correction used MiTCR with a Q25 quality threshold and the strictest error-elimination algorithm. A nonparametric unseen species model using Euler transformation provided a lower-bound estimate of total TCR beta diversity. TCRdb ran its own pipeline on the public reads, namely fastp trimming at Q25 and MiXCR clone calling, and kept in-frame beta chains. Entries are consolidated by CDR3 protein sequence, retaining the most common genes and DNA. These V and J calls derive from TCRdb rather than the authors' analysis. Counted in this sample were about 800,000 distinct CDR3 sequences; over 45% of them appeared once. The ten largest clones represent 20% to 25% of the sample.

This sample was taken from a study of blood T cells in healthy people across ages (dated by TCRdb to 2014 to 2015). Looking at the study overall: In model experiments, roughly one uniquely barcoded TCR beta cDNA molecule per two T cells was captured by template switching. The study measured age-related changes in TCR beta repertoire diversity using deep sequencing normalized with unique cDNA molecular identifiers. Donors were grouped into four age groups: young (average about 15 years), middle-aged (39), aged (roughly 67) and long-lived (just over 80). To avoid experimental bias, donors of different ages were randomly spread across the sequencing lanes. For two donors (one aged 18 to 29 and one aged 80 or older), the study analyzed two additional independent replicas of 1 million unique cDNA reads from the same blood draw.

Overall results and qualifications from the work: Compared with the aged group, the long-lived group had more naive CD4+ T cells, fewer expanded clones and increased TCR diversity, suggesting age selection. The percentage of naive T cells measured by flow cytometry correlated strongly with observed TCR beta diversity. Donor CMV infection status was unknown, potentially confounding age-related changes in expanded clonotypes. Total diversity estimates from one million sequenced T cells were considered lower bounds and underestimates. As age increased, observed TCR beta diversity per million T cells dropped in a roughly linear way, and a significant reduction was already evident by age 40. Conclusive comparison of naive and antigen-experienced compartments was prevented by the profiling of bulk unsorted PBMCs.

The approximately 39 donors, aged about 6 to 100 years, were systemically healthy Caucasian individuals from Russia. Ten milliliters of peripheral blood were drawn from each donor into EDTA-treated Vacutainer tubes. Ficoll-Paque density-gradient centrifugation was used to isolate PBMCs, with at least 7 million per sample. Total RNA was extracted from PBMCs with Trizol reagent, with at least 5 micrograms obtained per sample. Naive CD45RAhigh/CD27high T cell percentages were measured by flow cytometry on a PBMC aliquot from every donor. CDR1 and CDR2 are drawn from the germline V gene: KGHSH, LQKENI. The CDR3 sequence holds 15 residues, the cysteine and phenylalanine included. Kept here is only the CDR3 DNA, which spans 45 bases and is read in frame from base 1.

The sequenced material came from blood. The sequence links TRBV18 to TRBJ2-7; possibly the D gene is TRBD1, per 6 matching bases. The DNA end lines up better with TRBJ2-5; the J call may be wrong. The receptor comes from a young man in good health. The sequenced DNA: TGTGCCAGCTCCATAAGGCAGGGGAGCGAAGAGACCCAGTACTTC. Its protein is CASSIRQGSEETQYF.